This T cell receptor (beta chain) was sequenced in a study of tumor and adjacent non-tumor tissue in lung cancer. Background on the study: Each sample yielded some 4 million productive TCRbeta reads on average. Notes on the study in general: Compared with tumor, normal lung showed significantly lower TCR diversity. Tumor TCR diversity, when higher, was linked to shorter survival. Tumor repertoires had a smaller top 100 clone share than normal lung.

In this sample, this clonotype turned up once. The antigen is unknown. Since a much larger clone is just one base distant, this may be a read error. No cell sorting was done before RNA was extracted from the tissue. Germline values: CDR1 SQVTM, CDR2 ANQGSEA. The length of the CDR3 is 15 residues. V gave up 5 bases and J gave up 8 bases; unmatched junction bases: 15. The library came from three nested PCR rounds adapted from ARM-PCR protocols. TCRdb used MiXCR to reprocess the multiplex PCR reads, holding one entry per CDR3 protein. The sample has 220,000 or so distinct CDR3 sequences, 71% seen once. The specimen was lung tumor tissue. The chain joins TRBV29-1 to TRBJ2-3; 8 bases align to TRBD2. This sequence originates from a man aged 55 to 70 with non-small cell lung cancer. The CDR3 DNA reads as TGCAGCGTTCGGAGTAGCGGGAATCAGAGAGTTACGCAGTATTTT. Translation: CSVRSSGNQRVTQYF.